These 32 T cell receptor beta chains came from one sample sequenced in a study of response to subunit inactivated influenza vaccine. TCRdb recomputed calls from the RT-PCR reads with MiXCR, one row per CDR3 protein. The sample carries 550,000 to 600,000 distinct CDR3 sequences, over 9.5% recorded once. Sequenced here: PBMCs from blood, sampled on the day of vaccination. These receptors were collected from a man aged 45-60 years who received an inactivated influenza vaccine.

This sequence joins TRBV4-2 and TRBJ2-1; D is unresolved. CDR1 and CDR2 (germline): LGHNA, YNFKEQ. Trimming shortened V by 0 bases and J by 0 bases, and 9 bases separated the two germline ends. CDR3 length equals 16 residues. The CDR3 protein is CASSQDQASSYNEQFF. The CDR3 DNA sequence: TGTGCCAGCAGCCAAGATCAGGCGAGCTCCTACAATGAGCAGTTCTTC.

J is TRBJ2-3 and V is TRBV27, with TRBD2 matching 10 bases. Germline-derived CDR1 and CDR2 are MNHEY and SMNVEV (reference sequence). This CDR3 has 17 amino acids. The J segment lost 6 bases and the V segment lost 2 bases, leaving 11 bases of the junction unmatched. For the CDR3, the DNA is TGTGCCAGCAGTTTAGGTCTAGCGGGAGTAATGCGGGATACGCAGTATTTT. Encoded protein: CASSLGLAGVMRDTQYF.

The chain carries TRBV2 and TRBJ2-7; a weak D match, TRBD2 (5 bases). This CDR3 comprises 12 residues. Germline CDR1 SNHLY, CDR2 FYNNEI. Trimming stripped 5 bases from V and 6 bases from J, with 11 bases between. The CDR3 DNA reads as TGTGCCAGCAGTTTTCTAGCTTCCGAGCAGTACTTC. Amino acid sequence: CASSFLASEQYF.

Many counts were recorded for this clonotype. The chain is built from TRBV12-3 or TRBV12-4 and TRBJ2-1; TRBD2 is a possible D gene (5 bases). The V and J ends lost 5 bases and 7 bases respectively, with 15 bases between them. The CDR3 is made up of 14 amino acids. CDR3: CASSGEGEGNEQFF. The CDR3 DNA sequence: TGTGCCAGCAGTGGCGAGGGAGAGGGTAATGAGCAGTTCTTC.

V gene TRBV10-3 combines with J gene TRBJ2-7; D is perhaps TRBD1 (6 bases). Germline CDR1 ENHRY, CDR2 SYGVKD. Trimming cost V 5 bases and J 12 bases, with 17 bases left between them. CDR3 size: 12 residues. The DNA for the CDR3 is TGTGCCATCAGTACGCAGGATGGGGGCAGGTACTTC. Amino acids: CAISTQDGGRYF.

This clonotype was seen only a few times. The gene calls are TRBV6-2 or TRBV6-3 and TRBJ1-1; D remains ambiguous. This CDR3 has 14 residues. V lost 4 bases, J lost 0 bases, and 9 bases lay in between. Per the germline V gene, CDR1 is MNHEY and CDR2 is SVGEGT. This CDR3 is CASSLPEVNTEAFF. As DNA, the CDR3 is TGTGCCAGCAGTTTACCGGAGGTGAACACTGAAGCTTTCTTT.

Ten or more counts support this clonotype. The chain is built from TRBV7-2 and TRBJ2-7; the match to TRBD1 covers 8 bases. Germline trimming cut 5 bases from V and 1 base from J; bases unmatched to any gene: 7. The CDR3 is 15 residues long. Germline-derived CDR1 and CDR2 are SGHTA and FQGNSA. CDR3 DNA: TGTGCCAGCAGCGACGGACAGGGAGGATCCTACGAGCAGTACTTC. As protein: CASSDGQGGSYEQYF.

The rearrangement joins TRBV4-1 to TRBJ2-2; D gene uncertain. There are 15 residues in the CDR3. Between the trimmed V and J ends, which lost 2 bases and 3 bases, there was a span of 10 bases. Germline CDR1 and CDR2: MGHRA and YSYEKL. This CDR3 is CASSQTTAYTGELFF. The CDR3 nucleotides are TGCGCCAGCAGCCAAACAACAGCGTACACCGGGGAGCTGTTTTTT.

This clonotype showed up many times. The J gene is TRBJ1-1, the V gene TRBV28; D is possibly TRBD1 (6 bases). Deletions cut 4 bases from V and 14 bases from J, with 14 bases between. Germline V lookup: CDR1 MDHEN, CDR2 SYDVKM. This CDR3 region has 11 residues. CDR3: CASSSLRTAFF. For the CDR3, the DNA is TGTGCCAGCAGTTCGCTCCGGACAGCCTTCTTT.

The chain uses TRBV27 and TRBJ2-7; perhaps D is TRBD1 or TRBD2 (5 bases each). The CDR3 totals 17 residues. Trimming removed 5 bases from V and 0 bases from J, with 20 bases in between. CDR1 MNHEY and CDR2 SMNVEV come from the germline V gene (reference sequence). The CDR3 nucleotides are TGTGCCAGCAGTCCGTTAGGGACGGTTCTGAGCTCCTACGAGCAGTACTTC. This gives the protein CASSPLGTVLSSYEQYF.

The genes are TRBV9 and TRBJ2-7; possible D gene TRBD1, 6 bases. This CDR3 contains 14 residues. V lost 4 bases, J lost 4 bases, and 15 bases lay in between. Germline CDR1 is SGDLS and CDR2 is YYNGEE. CDR3 DNA sequence: TGTGCCAGCAGCCCAACAACCGGACAGTACGAGCAGTACTTC. Encoded protein: CASSPTTGQYEQYF.

This clonotype has more than one count but fewer than ten. The chain links TRBV3-1 to TRBJ2-7, with D possibly matching TRBD2 (6 bases). Trimming shortened V by 1 base and J by 3 bases, and 7 bases separated the two germline ends. The CDR3 spans 13 residues. Germline-derived CDR1 and CDR2 are LGHDT and YNNKEL (reference sequence). CDR3 nucleotides: TGTGCCAGCAGCCAAGGGGGACTCTACGAGCAGTACTTC. Protein sequence: CASSQGGLYEQYF.

This clonotype has more than one count but fewer than ten. V is TRBV7-9 and J is TRBJ2-1, with a possible D match to TRBD2 (6 bases). V was shortened by 1 base and J by 5 bases, with 9 bases between the two germline ends. In germline, CDR1 is SEHNR, CDR2 FQNEAQ (reference sequence). The CDR3 runs to 14 residues. The CDR3: CASSLGGRNNEQFF. For the CDR3, the DNA is TGTGCCAGCAGCTTAGGGGGGAGGAACAATGAGCAGTTCTTC.

This clonotype was picked up a small number of times. This chain uses TRBV12-3 or TRBV12-4 with TRBJ2-7; 7 bases are a match to TRBD1. The V and J ends lost 7 bases and 0 bases, in that order; junction bases with no gene match: 9. This CDR3 has 15 amino acids. CDR3 loop: CASKQQGLLSYEQYF. The DNA of the CDR3 is TGTGCCAGCAAGCAACAGGGGCTCCTCTCCTACGAGCAGTACTTC.

The chain employs TRBV10-3 and TRBJ2-3; no clear D. The CDR3 runs to 14 residues. Trimming removed 3 bases from V and 4 bases from J, with 11 bases in between. The germline V gene has CDR1 ENHRY and CDR2 SYGVKD. The CDR3 DNA is TGTGCCATCAGTGACTTCCCAGAGGCAGATACGCAGTATTTT. This translates into CAISDFPEADTQYF.

This clonotype showed up just a few times. The chain uses TRBV7-9 and TRBJ2-2; 11 bases are a match to TRBD2. CDR1 and CDR2 (germline): SEHNR, FQNEAQ (reference sequence). After removal of 6 bases from V and 4 bases from J, the junction contained 4 bases not matched to a gene. The CDR3 extends over 15 amino acids. CDR3 nucleotide sequence: TGTGCCAGCAGACTAGCGGGAGCGTTCACCGGGGAGCTGTTTTTT. Amino acids: CASRLAGAFTGELFF.

This clonotype was seen ten or more times. The chain couples TRBV29-1 to TRBJ2-1, with TRBD2 matching 7 bases. V lost 2 bases and J lost 8; bases outside the gene matches: 9. Germline CDR1 SQVTM, CDR2 ANQGSEA. The CDR3 has 14 amino acids. The CDR3 nucleotides read TGCAGCGTTGAACCAAAGACTAGCACCTATGAGCAGTTCTTC. It specifies CSVEPKTSTYEQFF.

The sample holds a few counts of this clonotype. This chain joins TRBV28 and TRBJ2-3; 9 bases align to TRBD2. Germline V gene sequence: CDR1 MDHEN, CDR2 SYDVKM. The CDR3 totals 17 residues. With 5 bases clipped from V and 3 bases from J, the junction kept 12 bases outside the gene matches. The CDR3 DNA reads as TGTGCCAGCAGTCCCTGGAAAGGGGCGGGAGGGACAGATACGCAGTATTTT. Its translation is CASSPWKGAGGTDTQYF.

This clonotype has just a few counts. V is TRBV20-1 and J is TRBJ1-2; no clear D gene. V lost 2 bases, J lost 1 base, and 14 bases lay in between. Germline V lookup: CDR1 DFQATT, CDR2 SNEGSKA (reference sequence). CDR3 length equals 15 residues. CDR3 sequence (DNA): TGCAGTGCTAGACCCCCTGGGCGGAATAACTATGGCTACACCTTC. It specifies CSARPPGRNNYGYTF.

The table lists this clonotype with a few counts. An end of the junction does not agree with germline; a read error may underlie this. The chain links TRBV12-3 or TRBV12-4 to TRBJ2-5, with 10 bases matching TRBD2. The CDR3 extends over 14 amino acids. The CDR3 region has the DNA TGTGCCAGCAGTAAAACGGAGCTAGCGGGGGCCAAGGACTTC. Its translation is CASSKTELAGAKDF.

This clonotype was detected a few times. This chain joins TRBV6-1 and TRBJ2-3; D remains unclear. The V end lost 6 bases, the J end lost 2 bases, and 9 bases lay between the germline ends. CDR1 MNHNS and CDR2 SASEGT come from the germline V gene. This CDR3 comprises 13 residues. The DNA for the CDR3 is TGTGCCAGCAGGATAAAGGACACAGATACGCAGTATTTT. Translated: CASRIKDTDTQYF.

Only a few counts were recorded for this clonotype. The chain uses TRBV20-1 and TRBJ2-7, with unresolved D. V was cut by 0 bases and J by 6 bases, with 6 bases left in between. Germline loops: CDR1 DFQATT, CDR2 SNEGSKA (reference sequence). The CDR3 is 11 residues long. CDR3 sequence reads: CSARDRREQYF. For the CDR3, the DNA is TGCAGTGCTAGAGATCGCCGCGAGCAGTACTTC.

About this clonotype itself: Possible read error: a much larger clone is one base away. The rearrangement joins TRBV5-1 to TRBJ2-1; D is uncertain. Germline CDR1 SGHRS, CDR2 YFSETQ. CDR3 length: 15 amino acids. CDR3 residues: CASSPTVRSYNVQFF. The CDR3 region has the DNA TGCGCCAGCAGCCCGACGGTGCGCTCCTACAATGTGCAGTTCTTC.

The rearrangement links TRBV5-1 to TRBJ2-5; D remains unclear. Germline V gene sequence: CDR1 SGHRS, CDR2 YFSETQ. The CDR3 consists of 15 residues. The V end was cut by 4 bases, the J end by 2 bases, with 15 bases between. CDR3 coding DNA: TGCGCCAGCAGCAACCCGGCGGAGCCACAAGAGACCCAGTACTTC. Translating gives CASSNPAEPQETQYF.

This clonotype was found a few times. This chain connects TRBV11-2 to TRBJ1-2; the match to TRBD1 covers 9 bases. The CDR3 consists of 14 residues. Germline CDR1 SGHAT, CDR2 FQNNGV. Trimming removed 4 bases from V and 3 bases from J; junction bases left unmatched: 3. CDR3 in amino acids: CASSWTGVYYGYTF. The CDR3 DNA sequence: TGTGCCAGCAGCTGGACAGGGGTATACTATGGCTACACCTTC.

The chain employs TRBV18 and TRBJ2-1; the D gene is possibly TRBD1 (6 bases). V was trimmed by 0 bases and J by 8 bases, leaving 11 bases between them. The CDR3 has 14 amino acids. The V gene's germline CDR1 is KGHSH and CDR2 LQKENI. As DNA, the CDR3 is TGTGCCAGCTCACCACCTACAGGGTTCCATGAGCAGTTCTTC. It yields the protein CASSPPTGFHEQFF.

This clonotype was detected a few times. The chain has TRBV4-2 and TRBJ1-5; 7 bases line up with TRBD1. CDR1 LGHNA and CDR2 YNFKEQ come from the germline V gene. The CDR3 runs 17 residues. Unmatched junction bases numbered 11, after V lost 0 bases and J lost 6 bases. The CDR3 DNA is TGTGCCAGCAGCCAAGATAGGGCGGCAGGGGGAATTCAGCCCCAGCATTTT. Translated: CASSQDRAAGGIQPQHF.

Many counts were recorded for this clonotype. V usage is TRBV24-1 and J usage is TRBJ2-5; possibly TRBD1 for D (6 bases). V lost 5 bases and J lost 2, with 11 bases in between. Germline loops: CDR1 KGHDR, CDR2 SFDVKD. The CDR3 runs to 14 residues. CDR3 protein: CATSAPGQQETQYF. The DNA of the CDR3 is TGTGCCACCAGTGCACCGGGACAACAAGAGACCCAGTACTTC.

The chain uses TRBV24-1 and TRBJ2-7; 11 bases line up with TRBD2. CDR1 and CDR2 (germline): KGHDR, SFDVKD. V lost 9 bases and J lost 7; bases outside the gene matches: 13. CDR3 length equals 15 residues. In DNA, the CDR3 is TGTGCCACCGCCCCCACTAGCGGGGGCTTGGGGGAGCAGTACTTC. Its protein is CATAPTSGGLGEQYF.

There are many counts of this clonotype. The V and J genes are TRBV4-3 and TRBJ1-1; no definite D call. V lost 0 bases and J lost 5, with 10 bases in between. Germline loops: CDR1 LGHNA, CDR2 YSLEER. The CDR3 consists of 14 residues. CDR3 sequence reads: CASSQDVVPTEAFF. DNA of the CDR3: TGCGCCAGCAGCCAAGATGTAGTTCCAACTGAAGCTTTCTTT.

This clonotype was detected only a few times. This chain joins TRBV7-3 and TRBJ2-5; tentatively, D is TRBD2 (5 bases). The CDR3 loop spans 15 amino acids. Trimming removed 0 bases at V and 5 bases at J, with 13 bases between. Per the germline V gene, CDR1 is SGHTA and CDR2 is FQGTGA. The DNA for the CDR3 is TGTGCCAGCAGCTTAACGTACGGGGTCGGGGAGACCCAGTACTTC. It yields the protein CASSLTYGVGETQYF.

At least ten counts were recorded for this clonotype. The chain couples TRBV4-2 to TRBJ2-3; D perhaps matches TRBD2 (6 bases). The CDR3 covers 17 residues. CDR1 is LGHNA and CDR2 is YNFKEQ in the germline V gene. V was shortened by 4 bases and J by 0 bases, with 17 bases between the two germline ends. The CDR3 DNA is TGTGCCAGCAGCCCCTCCTGGGGGGATCCTAGCACAGATACGCAGTATTTT. It codes for CASSPSWGDPSTDTQYF.